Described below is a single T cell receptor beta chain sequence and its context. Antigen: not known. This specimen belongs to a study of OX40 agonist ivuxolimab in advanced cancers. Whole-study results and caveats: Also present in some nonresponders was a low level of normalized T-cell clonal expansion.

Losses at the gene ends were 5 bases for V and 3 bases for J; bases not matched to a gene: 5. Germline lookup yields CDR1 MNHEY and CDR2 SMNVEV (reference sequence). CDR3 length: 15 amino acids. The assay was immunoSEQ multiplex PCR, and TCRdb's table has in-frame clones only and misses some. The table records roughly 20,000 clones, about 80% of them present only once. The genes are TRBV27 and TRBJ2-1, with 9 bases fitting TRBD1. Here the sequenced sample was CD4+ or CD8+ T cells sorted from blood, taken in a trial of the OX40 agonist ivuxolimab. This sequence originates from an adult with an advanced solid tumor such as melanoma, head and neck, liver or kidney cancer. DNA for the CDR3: TGTGCCAGCAGTCCATGGACAGGGGTCTACAATGAGCAGTTCTTC. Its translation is CASSPWTGVYNEQFF.